The 21 T cell receptor beta chains reported below all come from one sample, sequenced in a study of radiotherapy plus CTLA-4 blockade in lung cancer. Generated by immunoSEQ multiplex PCR, the TCRdb table keeps only in-frame clones and is missing some. This table holds approximately 100,000 clones, approximately 85% found once. The sample here was peripheral blood, taken from a patient treated with radiotherapy plus ipilimumab. These receptor sequences come from a human donor with non-small cell lung cancer who had a partial response to radiotherapy plus ipilimumab.

The rearrangement links TRBV6-6 to TRBJ1-1, with 12 bases that match TRBD1. The CDR3 runs 15 residues. Germline-derived CDR1 and CDR2 are MNHNY and SVGAGI (reference sequence). The J segment lost 10 bases and the V segment lost 5 bases, leaving 11 bases of the junction unmatched. The chain's CDR3 is CASSPGGQGAPGAFF. CDR3 sequence (DNA): TGTGCCAGCAGTCCCGGGGGACAGGGGGCCCCTGGAGCTTTCTTT.

The chain recombines TRBV11-2 with TRBJ2-5; TRBD2 matches 7 bases. The ends lost 4 bases at V and 1 base at J; junction bases unmatched: 3. The CDR3 length is 14 residues. The germline V gene encodes CDR1 SGHAT and CDR2 FQNNGV. The CDR3: CASSYGGVQETQYF. Written as DNA, the CDR3 is TGTGCCAGCAGCTATGGGGGGGTCCAAGAGACCCAGTACTTC.

The rearrangement links TRBV6-1 to TRBJ2-1, with 12 bases lining up with TRBD2. Germline lookup yields CDR1 MNHNS and CDR2 SASEGT. Germline trimming cut 1 base from V and 8 bases from J; bases unmatched to any gene: 9. This CDR3 has 17 amino acids. The CDR3 protein is CASSEEPSGLAGDEQFF. CDR3 sequence (DNA): TGTGCCAGCAGTGAAGAACCTTCGGGACTAGCGGGTGATGAGCAGTTCTTC.

The J gene is TRBJ1-1, the V gene TRBV28; weak D call: TRBD1 (6 bases). Germline values: CDR1 MDHEN, CDR2 SYDVKM. The CDR3 sequence is 15 residues long. V lost 8 bases, J lost 8 bases, and 24 bases lay in between. The CDR3 here is CASVGNIVDRSEAFF. CDR3 bases: TGTGCCAGCGTCGGTAATATAGTGGACAGAAGCGAAGCTTTCTTT.

The V gene is TRBV20-1, the J gene TRBJ2-3; 7 nucleotides line up with TRBD1. This CDR3 is built from 11 residues. CDR1 DFQATT and CDR2 SNEGSKA come from the germline V gene (reference sequence). J gave up 5 bases and V 5 bases, and 1 base lay outside the gene matches. The chain's CDR3 is CSARQGDTQYF. The CDR3 nucleotides read TGCAGTGCTCGACAGGGAGATACGCAGTATTTT.

This sequence joins TRBV7-9 and TRBJ2-1; 8 bases match TRBD2. Germline V gene sequence: CDR1 SEHNR, CDR2 FQNEAQ (reference sequence). V was pared by 4 bases and J by 6 bases, with 5 bases of the junction left unmatched. The CDR3 sequence is 14 residues long. As DNA, the CDR3 is TGTGCCAGCAGCTCGGCGGGAGGACCCAATGAGCAGTTCTTC. Its protein is CASSSAGGPNEQFF.

The chain carries TRBV5-4 and TRBJ2-7; TRBD2 agrees at 7 bases. CDR3 length: 13 amino acids. Germline CDR1 and CDR2: SGHNT and YYREEE (reference sequence). Losses at the gene ends were 6 bases for V and 6 bases for J; bases not matched to a gene: 9. The CDR3: CASNLEWGGEQYF. CDR3 bases: TGTGCCAGCAACCTAGAATGGGGGGGCGAGCAGTACTTC. Full variable domain (missing parts from reference TRBV5-4 and TRBJ2-7): ETGVTQSPTHLIKTRGQQVTLRCSSQSGHNTVSWYQQALGQGPQFIFQYYREEENGRGNFPPRFSGLQFPNYSSELNVNALELDDSALYLCASNLEWGGEQYFGPGTRLTVT.

The chain uses TRBV11-2 and TRBJ1-4, with D perhaps matching TRBD1 (5 bases). This CDR3 spans 16 amino acids. V gave up 0 bases and J gave up 5 bases, with 13 bases separating them. Germline CDR1 SGHAT, CDR2 FQNNGV. CDR3 loop: CASSLDGGDWNEKLFF. The DNA for the CDR3 is TGTGCCAGCAGCTTAGATGGGGGGGACTGGAATGAAAAACTGTTTTTT. Drawing the rest from reference TRBV11-2 and TRBJ1-4, the complete variable domain is EAGVAQSPRYKIIEKRQSVAFWCNPISGHATLYWYQQILGQGPKLLIQFQNNGVVDDSQLPKDRFSAERLKGVDSTLKIQPAKLEDSAVYLCASSLDGGDWNEKLFFGSGTQLSVL.

The rearrangement uses TRBV30 and TRBJ2-3; the D gene is possibly TRBD2 (5 bases). From germline, CDR1 is GTSNPN and CDR2 SVGIG (reference sequence). V was shortened by 0 bases and J by 3 bases, with 10 bases between the two germline ends. There are 14 residues in the CDR3. The CDR3 sequence is CAWSVPRGTDTQYF. The CDR3 coding sequence is TGTGCCTGGAGTGTACCTAGAGGGACAGATACGCAGTATTTT.

V usage is TRBV2 and J usage is TRBJ1-1; maybe TRBD1 (6 bases). Trimming left V 6 bases short and J 1 base short, with 18 bases between. The CDR3 sequence is 16 residues long. Germline V gene data show CDR1 as SNHLY and CDR2 as FYNNEI. The CDR3 DNA reads as TGTGCCAGCAGCCTAGCCCGCACAGGGAGGAACACTGAAGCTTTCTTT. Translating gives CASSLARTGRNTEAFF.

Only one count was recorded for this clone. This chain connects TRBV11-2 to TRBJ1-1; 9 nucleotides agree with TRBD1. Germline loops: CDR1 SGHAT, CDR2 FQNNGV. This CDR3 has 14 residues. V was clipped by 5 bases and J by 2 bases; unmatched bases: 3. The CDR3 nucleotides are TGTGCCAGCAGCGCGGACAGGGGAAACACTGAAGCTTTCTTT. Translated: CASSADRGNTEAFF. Supplemented by reference TRBV11-2 and TRBJ1-1, the full variable domain reads EAGVAQSPRYKIIEKRQSVAFWCNPISGHATLYWYQQILGQGPKLLIQFQNNGVVDDSQLPKDRFSAERLKGVDSTLKIQPAKLEDSAVYLCASSADRGNTEAFFGQGTRLTVV.

V gene TRBV13 combines with J gene TRBJ2-3, with 9 bases identical to TRBD2. Germline-derived CDR1 and CDR2 are PRHDT and FYEKMQ (reference sequence). There are 15 residues in the CDR3. The V and J ends lost 5 bases and 4 bases, in that order; junction bases with no gene match: 7. The CDR3 here is CASSDRTSASDTQYF. CDR3 bases: TGTGCCAGCAGCGACAGGACTAGCGCATCAGATACGCAGTATTTT.

This chain links TRBV18 with TRBJ2-1; 11 nucleotides line up with TRBD2. Per germline, CDR1 KGHSH and CDR2 LQKENI. V gave up 4 bases and J gave up 3 bases; unmatched junction bases: 5. The CDR3 length is 16 residues. CDR3 coding DNA: TGTGCCAGCTCACTACGGGGGACTAGCGGCTACAATGAGCAGTTCTTC. Its protein product is CASSLRGTSGYNEQFF.

The chain joins TRBV2 to TRBJ1-2; TRBD1 aligns across 7 bases. CDR1 and CDR2 (germline): SNHLY, FYNNEI. The CDR3 runs to 13 residues. After removal of 8 bases from V and 4 bases from J, the junction contained 7 bases not matched to a gene. As DNA, the CDR3 is TGTGCCAGCGTAGGACAGGAGAGCTATGGCTACACCTTC. It encodes CASVGQESYGYTF. Using reference TRBV2 and TRBJ1-2 for the parts outside the CDR3, the full variable domain is EPEVTQTPSHQVTQMGQEVILRCVPISNHLYFYWYRQILGQKVEFLVSFYNNEISEKSEIFDDQFSVERPDGSNFTLKIRSTKLEDSAMYFCASVGQESYGYTFGSGTRLTVV.

The rearrangement links TRBV7-8 to TRBJ2-2; 9 positions agree with TRBD2. The CDR3 is 16 amino acids. In germline, CDR1 is SGHVS, CDR2 FQNEAQ. V dropped 4 bases and J dropped 6; count of bases not matched to a gene: 9. The CDR3 region is CASSSSPGLAAGELFF. DNA for the CDR3: TGTGCCAGCAGCTCCAGTCCGGGACTAGCAGCCGGGGAGCTGTTTTTT.

The V and J genes are TRBV9 and TRBJ2-7; 8 bases are shared with TRBD2. This CDR3 has 15 amino acids. CDR1 is SGDLS and CDR2 is YYNGEE in the germline V gene. V dropped 3 bases and J dropped 4; count of bases not matched to a gene: 9. The CDR3 reads CASSAGGGLLYEQYF. CDR3 DNA: TGTGCCAGCAGCGCGGGGGGGGGTCTTCTGTACGAGCAGTACTTC.

This rearrangement joins TRBV19 to TRBJ1-6, with 8 positions matching TRBD1. V shed 5 bases and J 7 bases; nucleotides not matched to a gene: 4. The CDR3 sequence is 14 residues long. Germline loops: CDR1 LNHDA, CDR2 SQIVND (reference sequence). CDR3 residues: CASSLGQGNSPLHF. In nucleotides, the CDR3 is TGTGCCAGTAGTCTCGGACAGGGAAATTCACCCCTCCACTTT.

The rearrangement uses TRBV30 and TRBJ1-2; the D gene is possibly TRBD1 (5 bases). Per the germline V gene, CDR1 is GTSNPN and CDR2 is SVGIG (reference sequence). The CDR3 sequence is 12 residues long. Trimming removed 1 base at V and 8 bases at J, with 11 bases between. CDR3 DNA: TGTGCCTGGAGTGGGGGCCTCTTAGGCTACACCTTC. Translated: CAWSGGLLGYTF.

This clone was detected only once. The chain has TRBV7-3 and TRBJ2-5; 8 bases match TRBD2. The CDR3 is 15 residues long. Germline CDR1 is SGHTA and CDR2 is FQGTGA. Losses at the gene ends were 2 bases for V and 2 bases for J; bases not matched to a gene: 4. CDR3 bases: TGTGCCAGCAGCTTAGGGCGCGGGAGGCAAGAGACCCAGTACTTC. It yields the protein CASSLGRGRQETQYF.

This clone was recorded many times. The J gene is TRBJ2-7, the V gene TRBV5-5; a weak D match, TRBD2 (6 bases). The CDR3 is made up of 15 amino acids. Trimming cost V 2 bases and J 0 bases, with 12 bases left between them. In germline, CDR1 is SGHKS, CDR2 YYEKEE (reference sequence). This CDR3 reads CASSFEGGNSYEQYF. The CDR3 bases are TGTGCCAGCAGCTTCGAGGGCGGGAACTCCTACGAGCAGTACTTC.

This chain joins TRBV5-1 and TRBJ2-2, with a weak D call TRBD1 (6 bases). The CDR3 spans 13 residues. CDR1 is SGHRS, CDR2 YFSETQ, per germline. The V and J ends lost 3 bases and 7 bases respectively, with 10 bases between them. CDR3 residues: CASSSQGFGELFF. The CDR3 DNA follows: TGCGCCAGCAGCTCACAGGGTTTCGGGGAGCTGTTTTTT.